The 10 T cell receptor beta chains in this list originate from one sample, sequenced in a study of blood T cell repertoires in COVID-19. Clones were sequenced by immunoSEQ multiplex PCR, and TCRdb holds only the in-frame ones, with some missing. The profile covers 120,000 or so clones, with about 70% appearing a single time and about 2.2% taken by the ten largest. The sample taken for sequencing was peripheral blood. These receptors were obtained from a woman aged 70 to 79 with acute or convalescent COVID-19.

The V call is TRBV7-2, the J call TRBJ1-1, with unresolved D. CDR3 length: 14 amino acids. Germline loops: CDR1 SGHTA, CDR2 FQGNSA. V shed 7 bases and J shed 0 bases, with 12 bases lying between them. The CDR3 here is CASTLYAMNTEAFF. The CDR3 DNA is TGTGCCAGCACTCTATACGCAATGAACACTGAAGCTTTCTTT.

The chain couples TRBV29-1 to TRBJ1-2; D unclear. The CDR3 length is 14 residues. CDR1 is SQVTM and CDR2 is ANQGSEA in the germline V gene. The germline V and J ends were trimmed by 2 bases and 4 bases, with 14 bases remaining between them. For the CDR3, the DNA is TGCAGCGTTGAAATTGGTGTAGGAGGCTATGGCTACACCTTC. It encodes CSVEIGVGGYGYTF.

The V and J genes are TRBV7-2 and TRBJ2-7; 9 nucleotides align to TRBD1. This CDR3 has 15 amino acids. CDR1 SGHTA and CDR2 FQGNSA come from the germline V gene. Trimming cost V 5 bases and J 5 bases; bases outside gene matches: 10. CDR3 in amino acids: CASSLGRDRAHEQYF. CDR3 DNA sequence: TGTGCCAGCAGCCTAGGCCGGGACAGGGCCCACGAGCAGTACTTC.

This clone was seen a handful of times. This chain uses TRBV28 with TRBJ2-7; no firm D call. Germline-derived CDR1 and CDR2 are MDHEN and SYDVKM. Trimming removed 2 bases at V and 2 bases at J, with 7 bases between. This CDR3 spans 13 amino acids. The CDR3 coding sequence is TGTGCCAGCAGTTTAATACAGCCCTACGAGCAGTACTTC. Translated: CASSLIQPYEQYF.

The genes are TRBV9 and TRBJ2-7; 9 positions agree with TRBD2. Germline assignment: CDR1 SGDLS and CDR2 YYNGEE. Germline trimming cut 0 bases from V and 8 bases from J; bases unmatched to any gene: 9. The CDR3 covers 15 residues. As DNA, the CDR3 is TGTGCCAGCAGCGTAGGGTATAGCGGGGGAGACCAGCAGTACTTC. It specifies CASSVGYSGGDQQYF.

As concerns this clone: Relative to the germline gene, one junction end is altered; a read error may explain this. The chain links TRBV7-2 to TRBJ2-1; tentatively, D is TRBD2 (5 bases). In germline, CDR1 is SGHTA, CDR2 FQGNSA. The CDR3 is 14 amino acids. The CDR3 region is CASSLTLAAHERFF. The DNA for the CDR3 is TGTGCCAGCAGCTTAACTCTAGCAGCCCATGAGCGGTTCTTC.

This clone was seen a single time. The V gene is TRBV3-1 (or the pseudogene TRBV3-2), the J gene TRBJ2-1, with 9 bases aligning to TRBD2. The V segment lost 3 bases and the J segment 3 bases; nucleotides outside the gene matches: 6. The CDR3 contains 16 residues. Germline CDR1 reads LGHDT; CDR2 reads YNNKEL (reference sequence). CDR3 region: CASSQGLALGYNEQFF. The CDR3, as DNA: TGTGCCAGCAGCCAGGGACTAGCTCTGGGCTACAATGAGCAGTTCTTC.

CDR3 nucleotides: TGTGCCATCAGTGAGTCTGCAGGGGGCGGCTATGGCTACACCTTC. Translated, it gives CAISESAGGGYGYTF. This sequence joins TRBV10-3 and TRBJ1-2, with 8 bases fitting TRBD1. The CDR3 length is 15 residues. J lost 4 bases, V lost 0 bases, and 4 bases had no gene match. Germline lookup yields CDR1 ENHRY and CDR2 SYGVKD.

V gene TRBV2 combines with J gene TRBJ2-7; D is perhaps TRBD1 (6 bases). Trimming shortened V by 6 bases and J by 3 bases, and 12 bases separated the two germline ends. The CDR3 totals 13 residues. The germline gives CDR1 SNHLY, CDR2 FYNNEI. This CDR3 reads CASRNTGNYEQYF. CDR3 DNA sequence: TGTGCCAGCAGAAATACAGGGAACTACGAGCAGTACTTC.

This clone was found a few times. V and J are TRBV30 and TRBJ1-1; no definite D call. Germline loops: CDR1 GTSNPN, CDR2 SVGIG (reference sequence). The V end lost 3 bases, the J end lost 5 bases, and 7 bases lay between the germline ends. The CDR3 has 11 residues. CDR3 in amino acids: CAWSEVTEAFF. The CDR3, as DNA: TGTGCCTGGAGCGAGGTGACTGAAGCTTTCTTT.